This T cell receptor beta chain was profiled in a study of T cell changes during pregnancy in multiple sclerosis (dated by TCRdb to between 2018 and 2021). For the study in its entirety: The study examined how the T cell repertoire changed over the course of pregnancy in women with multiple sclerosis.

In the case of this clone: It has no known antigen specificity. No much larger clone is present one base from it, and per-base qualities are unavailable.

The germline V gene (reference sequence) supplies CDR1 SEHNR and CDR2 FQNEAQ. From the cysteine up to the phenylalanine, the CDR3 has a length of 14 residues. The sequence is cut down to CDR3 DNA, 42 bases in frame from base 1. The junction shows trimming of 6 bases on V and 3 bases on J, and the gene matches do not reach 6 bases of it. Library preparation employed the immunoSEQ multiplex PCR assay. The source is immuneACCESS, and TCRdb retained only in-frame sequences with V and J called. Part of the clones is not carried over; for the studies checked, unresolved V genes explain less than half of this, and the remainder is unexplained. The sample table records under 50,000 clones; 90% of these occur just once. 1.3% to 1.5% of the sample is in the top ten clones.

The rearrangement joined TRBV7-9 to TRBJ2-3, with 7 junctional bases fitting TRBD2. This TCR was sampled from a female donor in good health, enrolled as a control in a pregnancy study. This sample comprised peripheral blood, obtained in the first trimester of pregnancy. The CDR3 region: CASRGTGGTDTQYF. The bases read TGTGCCAGCAGAGGGACCGGGGGGACAGATACGCAGTATTTT. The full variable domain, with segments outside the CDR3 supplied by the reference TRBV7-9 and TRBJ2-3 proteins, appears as DTGVSQNPRHKITKRGQNVTFRCDPISEHNRLYWYRQTLGQGPEFLTYFQNEAQLEKSRLLSDRFSAERPKGSFSTLEIQRTEQGDSAMYLCASRGTGGTDTQYFGPGTRLTVL.